This T cell receptor beta chain was profiled in a study of CD8 T cells in Susac syndrome. About the research overall: At the time their blood was drawn, patients with Susac syndrome were either therapy-naive, on corticosteroids (with some of them also receiving intravenous immunoglobulin), or on intravenous immunoglobulin alone.

Turning to this clonotype: The antigen is undetermined.

Losses at the gene ends were 0 bases for V and 7 bases for J; bases not matched to a gene: 12. Germline values: CDR1 ENHRY, CDR2 SYGVKD. The CDR3 contains 17 residues. Bulk CD8+ and CD4+ cells came from magnetic negative isolation; CD8+ TEMRA by FACS. Random hexamers served to reverse transcribe about 0.45 to 1 ug RNA. Multiplex PCR with immunoSEQ amplified the TCR beta CDR3 across 54 Vbeta and 13 Jbeta. TCRdb re-analysed the immunoSEQ multiplex PCR reads in MiXCR, keeping a single row per CDR3 protein. The sample consists of tens of thousands of distinct CDR3 sequences, under 95% of them appearing once. Findings and limits, study-wide: Clonal expansion of Susac CD8+ cells peaked in TEMRA cells, and it also peaked in active patients.

The V and J genes are TRBV10-3 and TRBJ1-5, with 7 bases fitting TRBD1. The sequence came from a human donor with Susac syndrome. The sample consisted of CD8+ T cells from PBMCs. The CDR3 loop reads CAISESRKGAPGQPQHF. The DNA of the CDR3 is TGTGCCATCAGTGAGTCGAGAAAGGGGGCGCCGGGGCAGCCCCAGCATTTT.